One TCR beta chain is described in this entry. Assay used: immunoSEQ multiplex PCR; TCRdb lists only in-frame clones, some missing. The sample carries some 500,000 clones, 70% to 85% recorded once. This entry comes from a study of shared clonotypes between healthy human individuals. Trimming shortened V by 3 bases and J by 6 bases, and 20 bases separated the two germline ends. This CDR3 is 16 amino acids long. Germline V gene sequence: CDR1 GTSNPN, CDR2 SVGIG (reference sequence). Input material: PBMCs. The V call is TRBV30, the J call TRBJ2-2; D tentatively fits TRBD1 or TRBD2 (5 bases each). The sequence was collected from a woman in her 40s in good health. Some clones in this sample may be carry-over from other donors' samples. CDR3 protein: CAWRPELGTYPGELFF. CDR3 DNA sequence: TGTGCCTGGAGACCTGAATTGGGGACCTACCCCGGGGAGCTGTTTTTT.